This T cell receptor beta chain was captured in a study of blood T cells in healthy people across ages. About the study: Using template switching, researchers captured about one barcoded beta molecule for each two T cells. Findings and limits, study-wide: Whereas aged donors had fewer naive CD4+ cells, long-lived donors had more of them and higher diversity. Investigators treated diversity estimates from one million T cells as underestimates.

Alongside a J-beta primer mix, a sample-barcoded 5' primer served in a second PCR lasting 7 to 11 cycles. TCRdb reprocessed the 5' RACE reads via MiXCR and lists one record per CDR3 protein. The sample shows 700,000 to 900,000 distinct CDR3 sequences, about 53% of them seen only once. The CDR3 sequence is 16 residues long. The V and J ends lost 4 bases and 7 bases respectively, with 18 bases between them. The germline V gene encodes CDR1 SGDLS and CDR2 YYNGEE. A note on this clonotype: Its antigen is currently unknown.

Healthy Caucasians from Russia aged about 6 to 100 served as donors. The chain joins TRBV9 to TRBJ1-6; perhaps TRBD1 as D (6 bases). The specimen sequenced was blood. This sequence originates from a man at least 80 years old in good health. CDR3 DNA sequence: TGTGCCAGCAGCCGGGAAGTGGGGGCGAGGAATTCACCCCTCCACTTT. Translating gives CASSREVGARNSPLHF.